This T cell receptor beta chain derives from a study of T cell responses to AZD1222 COVID-19 vaccine. Study-level points and caveats: Among vaccine-associated CD4 TCRs, coverage spanned spike, with dominance at 160-218 and 743-854.

Turning to this clone: What it binds is unknown.

Trimming took 2 bases from V and 8 from J, leaving 12 bases between them. The CDR3 sequence is 13 residues long. CDR1 MGHDK and CDR2 SYGVNS come from the germline V gene. The data were produced by immunoSEQ multiplex PCR, yet TCRdb's version contains in-frame clones alone and is incomplete. Of approximately 120,000 clones in the sample, around 90% were seen once. The sample in question was peripheral blood, obtained on day 0 of AZD1222 vaccination. The rearrangement links TRBV25-1 to TRBJ2-5; possible D gene TRBD2, 5 bases. The TCR comes from an adult in good health. The CDR3 nucleotides are TGTGCCAGCAGTGAAGAAGGAGGAACAACCCAGTACTTC. The encoded protein is CASSEEGGTTQYF.